The clone carrying this T cell receptor beta chain was found many times. What it recognizes is unknown. Researchers built TCR beta libraries using quantitative 5'-RACE with molecular barcodes. TCRdb recomputed calls from the 5' RACE reads with MiXCR, one row per CDR3 protein. The table shows about 220,000 distinct CDR3 sequences, with more than 5.5% occurring only once. This CDR3 contains 17 residues. V lost 5 bases to trimming and J lost 0 bases, with 17 bases between them. Germline V CDR1 and CDR2: SGHVS, FNYEAQ. This record comes from a study of CD8 T cells in ankylosing spondylitis. General observations from the study: Disease-linked clones had a CD8+ phenotype and relatively low frequency in peripheral blood. There was reportedly significant enrichment of clones that were disease-linked in matched ankylosing spondylitis synovial fluid. Blood from ankylosing spondylitis patients appeared to carry a characteristic roughly eight-variant TCR beta motif.

Material: blood, either unsorted or a sorted T cell fraction (not recorded which). The sequence derives from a male donor with ankylosing spondylitis. The chain couples TRBV7-6 to TRBJ2-1; D not certain. CDR3 loop: CASSRAAALSSYNEQFF. The CDR3 DNA reads TGTGCCAGCAGCCGTGCGGCAGCGCTAAGCTCCTACAATGAGCAGTTCTTC.